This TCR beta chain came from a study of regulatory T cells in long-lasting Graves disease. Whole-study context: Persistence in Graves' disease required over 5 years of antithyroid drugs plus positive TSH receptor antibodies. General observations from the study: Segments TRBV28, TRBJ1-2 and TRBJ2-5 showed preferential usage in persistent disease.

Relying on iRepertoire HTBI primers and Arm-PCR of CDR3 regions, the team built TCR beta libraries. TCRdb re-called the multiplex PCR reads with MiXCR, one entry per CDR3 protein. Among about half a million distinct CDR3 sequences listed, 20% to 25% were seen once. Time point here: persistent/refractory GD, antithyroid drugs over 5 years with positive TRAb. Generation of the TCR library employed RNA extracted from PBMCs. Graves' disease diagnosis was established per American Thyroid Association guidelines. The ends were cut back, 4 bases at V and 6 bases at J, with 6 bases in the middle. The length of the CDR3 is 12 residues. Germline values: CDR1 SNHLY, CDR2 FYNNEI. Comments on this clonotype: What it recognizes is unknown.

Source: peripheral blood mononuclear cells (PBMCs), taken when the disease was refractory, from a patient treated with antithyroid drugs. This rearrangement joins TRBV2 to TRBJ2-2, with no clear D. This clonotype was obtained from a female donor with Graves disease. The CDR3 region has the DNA TGTGCCAGCAGTGGGTGGGCCGGGGAGCTGTTTTTT. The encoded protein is CASSGWAGELFF.